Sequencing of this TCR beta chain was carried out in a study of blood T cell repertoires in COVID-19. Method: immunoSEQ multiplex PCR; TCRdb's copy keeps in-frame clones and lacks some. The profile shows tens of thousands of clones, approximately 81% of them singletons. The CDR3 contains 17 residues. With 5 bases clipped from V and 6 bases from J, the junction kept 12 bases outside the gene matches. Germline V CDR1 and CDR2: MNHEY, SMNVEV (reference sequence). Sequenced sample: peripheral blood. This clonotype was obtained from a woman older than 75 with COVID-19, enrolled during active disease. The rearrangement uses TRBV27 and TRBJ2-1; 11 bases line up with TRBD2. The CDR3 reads CASSAPGTSGTSNEQFF. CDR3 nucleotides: TGTGCCAGCAGTGCCCCCGGGACTAGCGGTACCTCCAATGAGCAGTTCTTC.